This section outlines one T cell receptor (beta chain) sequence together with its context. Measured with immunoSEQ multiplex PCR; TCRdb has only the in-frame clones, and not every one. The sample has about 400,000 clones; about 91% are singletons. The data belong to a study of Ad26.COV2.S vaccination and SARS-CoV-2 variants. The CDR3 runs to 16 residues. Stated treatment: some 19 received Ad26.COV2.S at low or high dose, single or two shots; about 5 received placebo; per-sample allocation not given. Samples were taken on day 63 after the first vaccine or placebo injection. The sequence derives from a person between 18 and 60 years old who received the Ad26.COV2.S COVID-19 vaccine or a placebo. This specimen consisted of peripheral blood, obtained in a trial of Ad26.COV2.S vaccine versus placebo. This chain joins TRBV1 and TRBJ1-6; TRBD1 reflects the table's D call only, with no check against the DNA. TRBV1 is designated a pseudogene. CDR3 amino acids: CTSSRTGASGNSPLHF. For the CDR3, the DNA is TGCACCAGCAGCCGAACAGGGGCCTCGGGTAATTCACCCCTCCACTTT.